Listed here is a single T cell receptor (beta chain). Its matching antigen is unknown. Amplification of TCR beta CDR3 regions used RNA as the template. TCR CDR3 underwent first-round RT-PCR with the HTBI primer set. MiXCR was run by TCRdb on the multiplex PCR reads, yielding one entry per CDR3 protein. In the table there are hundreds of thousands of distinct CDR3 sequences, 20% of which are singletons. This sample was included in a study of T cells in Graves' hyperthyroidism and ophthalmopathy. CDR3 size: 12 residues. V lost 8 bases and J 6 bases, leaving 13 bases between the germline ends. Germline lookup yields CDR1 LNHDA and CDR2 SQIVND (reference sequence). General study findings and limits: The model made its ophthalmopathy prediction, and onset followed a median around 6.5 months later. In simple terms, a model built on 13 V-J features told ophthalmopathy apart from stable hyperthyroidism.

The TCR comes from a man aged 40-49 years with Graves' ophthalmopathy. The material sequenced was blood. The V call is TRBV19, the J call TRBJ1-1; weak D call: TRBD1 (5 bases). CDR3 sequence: CASDRGRAEAFF. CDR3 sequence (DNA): TGTGCCAGTGATAGGGGAAGGGCTGAAGCTTTCTTT.